Ten or more counts support the clone carrying this T cell receptor (beta chain). Its target is unknown. These data belong to a study of regulatory T cells in long-lasting Graves disease. Study-wide results and limits: Patients with persistent disease showed a bias toward TRBV28, TRBJ1-2 and TRBJ2-5. Persistent Graves' patients showed reduced TCR diversity versus newly diagnosed patients.

The CDR3 has 15 residues. CDR1 MNHEY and CDR2 SVGEGT come from the germline V gene. V was shortened by 4 bases and J by 0 bases, with 12 bases between the two germline ends. The time point is: newly diagnosed GD, antithyroid drugs for less than 3 months. RNA extracted from PBMCs served as the sequencing template. In building TCR beta libraries, iRepertoire HTBI primers were used together with Arm-PCR of CDR3 regions. Using its own MiXCR run on the multiplex PCR reads, TCRdb lists one record per CDR3 protein. This sample carries about 400,000 distinct CDR3 sequences, less than 20% of them seen once, and the ten largest clones take 22%.

Sequenced material: peripheral blood mononuclear cells (PBMCs), taken at new diagnosis, from a patient treated with antithyroid drugs. This chain connects TRBV6-2 or TRBV6-3 to TRBJ1-1; D is undetermined. This clonotype originated in a female donor with Graves disease. The CDR3 coding sequence is TGTGCCAGCAGTTTCGATCTCGTGATGAACACTGAAGCTTTCTTT. Translation: CASSFDLVMNTEAFF.